The entry that follows covers one T cell receptor (beta chain) sequence. Its antigen remains unknown. Primers: 60 Vbeta forward and 13 Jbeta reverse. Assay used: immunoSEQ multiplex PCR; TCRdb lists only in-frame clones, some missing. The sample records about 190,000 clones, roughly 84% being singletons. The source of the sample is a study of cytomegalovirus exposure and HLA in healthy donors. While unrecorded immune exposures were likely, the donors were nominally healthy when sampled. General study results and limits: Within an earlier analysis, most TCR beta V segments proved productive either about 90% or about 30% of the time.

Germline V gives CDR1 MDHEN, CDR2 SYDVKM. Trimming took 6 bases from V and 11 from J, leaving 13 bases between them. This CDR3 contains 11 residues. The source material was PBMCs. The receptor was derived from a boy between 5 and 17 years old in good health and CMV-seronegative. J is TRBJ1-1 and V is TRBV28; D gene unclear. CDR3 sequence (DNA): TGTGCCAGCAGCCAGGCGGCGGGGGCTTTCTTT. It encodes CASSQAAGAFF.